This T cell receptor beta chain was sequenced for a study of healthy donors' naive CD4 and CD8 T cells. This clonotype was detected only a few times. Starting from approximately 500 ng of total RNA, TCR libraries were made with linear amplification. Each CDR3 protein gets one entry after TCRdb re-called the reads with MiXCR. The repertoire has approximately 180,000 distinct CDR3 sequences, around 80% of them found once; the top ten carry less than 2.5%. CDR1 is MNHNS, CDR2 SASEGT, per germline. This CDR3 region has 15 residues. V was cut by 2 bases and J by 4 bases, with 14 bases left in between. The sequence was obtained from a pool of human donors in good health; the sample pools cells from several healthy donors. Sequences were obtained from naive CD4+ and CD8+ T cells sorted from blood, pooled from several donors. The V gene is TRBV6-1, the J gene TRBJ1-1, with D unclear. The CDR3 region is CASSERIGVGTEAFF. The CDR3 DNA reads as TGTGCCAGCAGTGAAAGGATTGGGGTCGGCACTGAAGCTTTCTTT.